Following are 6 T cell receptor beta chains from one sample sequenced in a study of T cell responses to AZD1222 COVID-19 vaccine. Profiled with immunoSEQ multiplex PCR; TCRdb holds only in-frame clones, not every one. The table has some 94,000 clones, roughly 87% seen once. Sequencing used peripheral blood, obtained on day 0 of AZD1222 vaccination. Source of these receptors: an adult in good health.

The chain joins TRBV30 to TRBJ1-2, with D uncertain. Trimming stripped 0 bases from V and 4 bases from J, with 12 bases between. Looked up from germline, CDR1 is GTSNPN and CDR2 is SVGIG (reference sequence). The CDR3 extends over 14 amino acids. DNA for the CDR3: TGTGCCTGGAGTGTTATAGGAGACTTCTATGGCTACACCTTC. Residues: CAWSVIGDFYGYTF.

The chain carries TRBV9 and TRBJ2-7; D is ambiguous. The CDR3 totals 15 residues. CDR1 is SGDLS, CDR2 YYNGEE, per germline. Deletions cut 2 bases from V and 2 bases from J, with 14 bases between. This chain's CDR3 is CASSVVLPLAYEQYV. The CDR3 DNA follows: TGTGCCAGCAGCGTTGTACTTCCCTTGGCCTACGAGCAGTACGTC.

V usage is TRBV24-1 and J usage is TRBJ2-1, with TRBD2 matching 7 bases. This CDR3 comprises 15 residues. Trimming cost V 1 base and J 6 bases; bases outside gene matches: 5. Looked up from germline, CDR1 is KGHDR and CDR2 is SFDVKD. In nucleotides, the CDR3 is TGTGCCACCAGTGATTTTCCGGGAGGCGTCAATGAGCAGTTCTTC. Its protein product is CATSDFPGGVNEQFF.

The gene calls are TRBV5-1 and TRBJ1-4; D not certain. The CDR3 spans 13 residues. Germline V gives CDR1 SGHRS, CDR2 YFSETQ. Trimming shortened V by 9 bases and J by 4 bases, and 13 bases separated the two germline ends. CDR3 residues: CATSRAFNEKLFF. The DNA for the CDR3 is TGCGCCACATCCCGGGCCTTTAATGAAAAACTGTTTTTT.

Here the CDR3 reads CASSASGRAGTQYF. Written as DNA, the CDR3 is TGCGCCAGCAGCGCTAGCGGGAGGGCCGGGACCCAGTACTTC. The chain uses TRBV10-2 and TRBJ2-5; 12 bases agree with TRBD2. The CDR3 runs 14 residues. In germline, CDR1 is WSHSY, CDR2 SAAADI. Trimming removed 6 bases from V and 7 bases from J; junction bases left unmatched: 6.

This sequence joins TRBV10-3 and TRBJ2-2, with TRBD1 as a possible D gene (5 bases). CDR1 and CDR2 from the germline V gene are ENHRY and SYGVKD. The CDR3 spans 15 residues. V lost 10 bases and J lost 0, with 15 bases in between. The CDR3 region has the DNA TGTGCCACCGCTGGCGGCAGGGCGAACACCGGGGAGCTGTTTTTT. This translates into CATAGGRANTGELFF.